This record looks at one TCR beta chain sequence and its context. TCRdb keeps only in-frame clones here, not all; method: immunoSEQ multiplex PCR. This table has roughly 100,000 clones, around 87% appearing once. This sample is part of a study of blood T cell repertoires in COVID-19. Study overall: Sites across the United States, Italy and Spain contributed samples from acute and convalescent COVID-19. PBMCs, B-cell-depleted T cells, or T cells provided the cDNA or gDNA that made up the material.

Germline V gene data show CDR1 as SGHDT and CDR2 as YYEEEE. The CDR3 length is 14 residues. After removal of 1 base from V and 5 bases from J, the junction contained 0 bases not matched to a gene. The sample was peripheral blood. The chain is built from TRBV5-6 and TRBJ2-1; the match to TRBD2 covers 10 bases. The TCR was taken from a man between 50 and 59 years old with acute or convalescent COVID-19. The CDR3 nucleotides are TGTGCCAGCAGCTTGACTAGCGGGAACAATGAGCAGTTCTTC. It is translated as CASSLTSGNNEQFF.